This TCR beta chain was identified during a study of blood T cell repertoires in COVID-19. About the study: PBMCs, B-cell-depleted T cells, or T cells were the source of the cDNA or gDNA that made up the material.

Per the authors' pipeline: The assay estimated nucleated cells by amplifying reference gene primers. The data were produced by immunoSEQ multiplex PCR, yet TCRdb's version contains in-frame clones alone and is incomplete. V, J and clone size derive from that table, while D and trimming were established from the DNA sequence. The sample holds fewer than 250,000 clones, nearly 85% seen once. The germline V and J ends were trimmed by 3 bases and 7 bases, with 22 bases remaining between them. The CDR3 has 16 amino acids. CDR1 is SGHNT and CDR2 is YYREEE in the germline V gene (reference sequence). Sequencing input: peripheral blood. This receptor was obtained from a human donor in a cohort sampled during active COVID-19. J is TRBJ1-2 and V is TRBV5-4; TRBD1 is a possible D gene (5 bases). CDR3 sequence: CASSSETNRGLLGYTF. CDR3 sequence (DNA): TGTGCCAGCAGCTCCGAAACCAATAGGGGCCTCCTTGGCTACACCTTC.